This entry lists 2 T cell receptor beta chains sequenced from one sample in a study of T cell responses to AZD1222 COVID-19 vaccine. TCRdb's copy holds only in-frame clones and misses some; the assay was immunoSEQ multiplex PCR. The sample has roughly 120,000 clones, around 90% seen once. The material sequenced was peripheral blood, taken 28 days after the second AZD1222 dose. The source is an adult who received the AZD1222 COVID-19 vaccine.

The chain uses TRBV30 and TRBJ2-7; D uncertain. V lost 1 base to trimming and J lost 6 bases, with 10 bases between them. The CDR3 is 12 residues long. Germline CDR1 and CDR2: GTSNPN and SVGIG (reference sequence). The CDR3 DNA follows: TGTGCCTGGAGTGCCTCTGGGCCCGAGCAGTACTTC. It specifies CAWSASGPEQYF.

This sequence joins TRBV30 and TRBJ1-4; D call uncertain. The ends were cut back, 3 bases at V and 0 bases at J, with 11 bases in the middle. The CDR3 is made up of 15 amino acids. Germline V gene sequence: CDR1 GTSNPN, CDR2 SVGIG (reference sequence). The CDR3 loop reads CAWRVGGTTNEKLFF. The CDR3 coding sequence is TGTGCCTGGAGAGTGGGAGGGACAACTAATGAAAAACTGTTTTTT.